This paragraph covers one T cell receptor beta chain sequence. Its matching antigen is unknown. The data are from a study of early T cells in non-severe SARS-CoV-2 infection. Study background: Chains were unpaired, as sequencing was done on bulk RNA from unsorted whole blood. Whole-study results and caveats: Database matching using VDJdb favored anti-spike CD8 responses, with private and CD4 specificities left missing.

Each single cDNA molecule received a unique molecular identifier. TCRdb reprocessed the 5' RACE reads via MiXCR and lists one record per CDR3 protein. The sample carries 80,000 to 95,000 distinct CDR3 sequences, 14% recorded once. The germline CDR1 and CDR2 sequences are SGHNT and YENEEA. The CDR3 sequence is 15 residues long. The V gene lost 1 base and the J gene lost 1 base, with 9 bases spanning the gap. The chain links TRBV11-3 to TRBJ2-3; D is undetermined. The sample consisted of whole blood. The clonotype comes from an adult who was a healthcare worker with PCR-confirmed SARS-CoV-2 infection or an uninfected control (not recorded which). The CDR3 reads CASSLGVAGTDTQYF. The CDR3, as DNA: TGTGCCAGCAGCTTAGGCGTGGCAGGCACAGATACGCAGTATTTT.